The sequence of this T cell receptor beta chain was determined in a study of blood T cell repertoires in COVID-19. Whole-study context: From the United States, Italy and Spain came samples of acute and convalescent COVID-19. T cells, B-cell-depleted T cells, or PBMCs supplied cDNA or gDNA.

The CDR3 is 17 residues long. From germline, CDR1 is SGHAT and CDR2 FQNNGV. Trimming shortened V by 2 bases and J by 4 bases, and 20 bases separated the two germline ends. Profiled with immunoSEQ multiplex PCR; TCRdb holds only in-frame clones, not every one. The data contain 100,000 to 120,000 clones, around 86% of them seen just once; the ten biggest clones take up 4.1%. Sequencing was performed on peripheral blood. This TCR was recovered from a man aged 45-65 years with acute or convalescent COVID-19. The chain uses TRBV11-2 and TRBJ1-2; D is uncertain. As DNA, the CDR3 is TGTGCCAGCAGCTTATCCCTATGGAGGACCTTCGGCTATGGCTACACCTTC. This gives the protein CASSLSLWRTFGYGYTF.